The entry below describes one T cell receptor beta chain. Antigen: not known. Method: immunoSEQ multiplex PCR; TCRdb's copy keeps in-frame clones and lacks some. The data hold about 59,000 clones, with nearly 90% observed a single time. This record belongs to a study of T cell responses to AZD1222 COVID-19 vaccine. General study results and limits: Two AZD1222 administrations were followed by greater Spike-specific TCR breadth and depth. Clonal diversity may have been underestimated in mostly white British donors.

Per germline, CDR1 SNHLY and CDR2 FYNNEI. This CDR3 has 11 amino acids. Trimming removed 5 bases at V and 5 bases at J, with 4 bases between. This chain joins TRBV2 and TRBJ2-4; D is undetermined. The receptor was derived from an adult who received the AZD1222 COVID-19 vaccine. The sample consisted of peripheral blood, taken 28 days after the second AZD1222 dose. CDR3 in DNA: TGTGCCAGCAGTATTCAAAACATTCAGTACTTC. Its translation is CASSIQNIQYF.